This T cell receptor beta chain was recovered during a study of OX40 agonist ivuxolimab in advanced cancers. After removal of 5 bases from V and 2 bases from J, the junction contained 9 bases not matched to a gene. Germline V CDR1 and CDR2: SGHAT, FQNNGV. This CDR3 is built from 17 residues. Sequencing used immunoSEQ multiplex PCR; TCRdb keeps in-frame clones, though not all of them. The sample shows about 37,000 clones, 70% to 85% of them seen only once. Source: CD4+ or CD8+ T cells sorted from blood, taken in a trial of the OX40 agonist ivuxolimab. V usage is TRBV11-2 and J usage is TRBJ2-5; 12 bases match TRBD2. The clonotype was recovered from an adult with an advanced solid tumor such as melanoma, head and neck, liver or kidney cancer. The CDR3 bases are TGTGCCAGCAGCCCCGGGACTAGCGGGCCTTTACAAGAGACCCAGTACTTC. It specifies CASSPGTSGPLQETQYF. Together with reference TRBV11-2 and TRBJ2-5, the CDR3 gives the full variable domain: EAGVAQSPRYKIIEKRQSVAFWCNPISGHATLYWYQQILGQGPKLLIQFQNNGVVDDSQLPKDRFSAERLKGVDSTLKIQPAKLEDSAVYLCASSPGTSGPLQETQYFGPGTRLLVL.